The rows below give T cell receptor beta chains drawn from one sample of a study of cytomegalovirus exposure and HLA in healthy donors. Using immunoSEQ multiplex PCR, the repertoire was profiled, and TCRdb retains in-frame clones only, with some absent. The sample contains over 150,000 clones, almost 80% of which appear only once. The sequenced sample consisted of PBMCs. These receptors were obtained from a woman in her 50s in good health and CMV-seronegative. Each CDR3 is given with its conserved first and last residue. The order of the fields is clone size, D gene, V gene, J gene, CDR3 DNA, CDR3 protein. The D gene is left open where the match is weak. Part of the rows lack a size; the others show once, few, many or a class for expanded clones.

abundance: NA; d_gene: NA; v_gene: TRBV7-9; j_gene: TRBJ2-6; CDR3nt: TGTGCCACCTTGGGGGGAAGTCGGAGCTCTGGGGCCAACGTCCTGACTTTC; CDR3aa: CATLGGSRSSGANVLTF
abundance: NA; d_gene: NA; v_gene: TRBV7-9; j_gene: TRBJ2-1; CDR3nt: TGTGCCAGCAGCGGAGGCCCTCGACTGGGAGATGAGCAGTTCTTC; CDR3aa: CASSGGPRLGDEQFF
abundance: NA; d_gene: TRBD1; v_gene: TRBV5-1; j_gene: TRBJ2-2; CDR3nt: TGCGCCAGCAGCGAACGGACAGGGGGCACCGGGGAGCTGTTTTTT; CDR3aa: CASSERTGGTGELFF
abundance: NA; d_gene: NA; v_gene: TRBV6-5; j_gene: TRBJ1-2; CDR3nt: TGTGCCAGCAGTTATGGAGGTCCTAACTATGGCTACACCTTC; CDR3aa: CASSYGGPNYGYTF
abundance: NA; d_gene: TRBD2; v_gene: TRBV4-1; j_gene: TRBJ2-1; CDR3nt: TGCGCCAGCAGCCAAGTCCAATTGAGTAGCGGGTACTCCTACAATGAGCAGTTCTTC; CDR3aa: CASSQVQLSSGYSYNEQFF
abundance: NA; d_gene: TRBD1; v_gene: TRBV14; j_gene: TRBJ1-1; CDR3nt: TGTGCCAGCAGCCCATCCCGGACAGGGGGCGGTGGGGCTTTCTTT; CDR3aa: CASSPSRTGGGGAFF
abundance: NA; d_gene: NA; v_gene: TRBV28; j_gene: TRBJ2-3; CDR3nt: TGTGCCAGCAGTTTAAAAAGCTATGGGCAGTATTTT; CDR3aa: CASSLKSYGQYF
abundance: NA; d_gene: TRBD1; v_gene: TRBV18; j_gene: TRBJ2-1; CDR3nt: TGTGCCAGCTCACCGACAGGGATAACCTACAATGAGCAGTTCTTC; CDR3aa: CASSPTGITYNEQFF
abundance: NA; d_gene: TRBD1; v_gene: TRBV18; j_gene: TRBJ2-7; CDR3nt: TGTGCCAGCTCACCAAACGACAGGGTCGGGCAGTACTTC; CDR3aa: CASSPNDRVGQYF
abundance: NA; d_gene: TRBD1; v_gene: TRBV10-2; j_gene: TRBJ1-5; CDR3nt: TGCGCCAGCAGTGACTCCCGTTCGGGACAGGGGAGGAATCAGCCCCAGCATTTT; CDR3aa: CASSDSRSGQGRNQPQHF
abundance: NA; d_gene: NA; v_gene: TRBV5-1; j_gene: TRBJ1-1; CDR3nt: TGCGCCAGCAGCTTGGGGGGGGGCCTTGTGACTTTCTTT; CDR3aa: CASSLGGGLVTFF
abundance: NA; d_gene: NA; v_gene: TRBV27; j_gene: TRBJ1-1; CDR3nt: TGTGCCAGCAGTTCTCGAACTTGGGACATTTTATTCACTGAAGCTTTCTTT; CDR3aa: CASSSRTWDILFTEAFF
abundance: NA; d_gene: NA; v_gene: TRBV9; j_gene: TRBJ2-3; CDR3nt: TGTGCCAGCAGCGTGGGAGCCATGAGGTCAGATACGCAGTATTTT; CDR3aa: CASSVGAMRSDTQYF
abundance: NA; d_gene: TRBD2; v_gene: TRBV5-8; j_gene: TRBJ2-1; CDR3nt: TGTGCCAGCAGCTTCGCCGCGGGAGGGGTGTACAATGAGCAGTTCTTC; CDR3aa: CASSFAAGGVYNEQFF
abundance: once; d_gene: TRBD1; v_gene: TRBV5-1; j_gene: TRBJ1-1; CDR3nt: TGCGCCAGCAGCTTGAATGCTCCGGGACAGGAAACCCCAACTTGGGCTTTCTTT; CDR3aa: CASSLNAPGQETPTWAFF